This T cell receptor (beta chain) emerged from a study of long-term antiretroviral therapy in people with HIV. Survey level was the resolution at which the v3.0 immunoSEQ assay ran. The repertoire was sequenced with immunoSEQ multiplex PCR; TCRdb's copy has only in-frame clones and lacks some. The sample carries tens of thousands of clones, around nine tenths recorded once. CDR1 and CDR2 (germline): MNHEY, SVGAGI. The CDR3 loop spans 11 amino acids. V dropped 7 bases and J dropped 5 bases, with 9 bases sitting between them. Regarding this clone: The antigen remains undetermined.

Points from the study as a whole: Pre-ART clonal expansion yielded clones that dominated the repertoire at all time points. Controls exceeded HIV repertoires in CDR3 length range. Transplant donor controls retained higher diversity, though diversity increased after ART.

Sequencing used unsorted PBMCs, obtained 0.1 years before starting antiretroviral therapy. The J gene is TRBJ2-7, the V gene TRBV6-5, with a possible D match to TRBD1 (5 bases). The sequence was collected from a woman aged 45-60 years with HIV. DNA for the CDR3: TGTGCCAGCAACCAGGGCAACGAGCAGTACTTC. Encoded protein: CASNQGNEQYF.